This paragraph covers one T cell receptor beta chain sequence. The antigen is undetermined. These data come from a study of post-analysis software for immune sequencing data. Trimming took 0 bases from V and 10 from J, leaving 10 bases between them. The germline CDR1 and CDR2 sequences are DFQATT and SNEGSKA (reference sequence). The CDR3 length is 12 residues. Unique molecular identifiers were carried by the TCR beta cDNA libraries. MiXCR, applied by TCRdb to the PCR reads, yields one record per CDR3 protein. The sample yields fewer than 700,000 distinct CDR3 sequences, about 44% seen once. The study's findings and limits: Several TRBV segments (TRBV5-6, TRBV5-1 and TRBV20-1 among them) occurred more frequently in patients than in controls.

Sequenced: blood. The chain carries TRBV20-1 and TRBJ2-1; D is perhaps TRBD2 (6 bases). This clonotype originated in a girl between 5 and 17 years old with multiple sclerosis. As DNA, the CDR3 is TGCAGTGCTAGAGATCTGGAGGGGGAGCAGTTCTTC. Translating it yields CSARDLEGEQFF.